The source of this T cell receptor (beta chain) is a study of T cells expressing NK-cell markers. Study summary: Sorted CD3+CD56+NKG2C+, CD3+CD56+NKG2C- and CD3+CD56-NKG2C+ T cells supplied TCR beta repertoires.

Whole-study findings and limits: Clones of NKG2C+ T cells that had expanded were of unclear HCMV specificity. Each of a handful of donors carried dominant NKG2C+ clonotypes accounting for roughly 1.0-7.0% of CD8+ T cells.

As concerns this clonotype: Its antigen is not identified.

Beta-chain TCR cDNA was generated via 5'RACE template switching with UMIs. TCRdb reworked the 5' RACE reads into one entry per CDR3 protein, no DNA. The sample table sets out a few hundred thousand distinct CDR3 sequences. The CDR3 loop spans 14 amino acids. The V gene's germline CDR1 is MNHNS and CDR2 SASEGT. The chain has TRBV6-1 and TRBJ1-3. The specimen sequenced was blood T cells: a sorted CD56 or NKG2C T cell subset, CD4+ or CD8+ T cells, or bulk PBMC T cells (not recorded which). This clonotype was obtained from a woman aged 50 to 65 in good health. This CDR3 reads CASSSILSGNTIYF.